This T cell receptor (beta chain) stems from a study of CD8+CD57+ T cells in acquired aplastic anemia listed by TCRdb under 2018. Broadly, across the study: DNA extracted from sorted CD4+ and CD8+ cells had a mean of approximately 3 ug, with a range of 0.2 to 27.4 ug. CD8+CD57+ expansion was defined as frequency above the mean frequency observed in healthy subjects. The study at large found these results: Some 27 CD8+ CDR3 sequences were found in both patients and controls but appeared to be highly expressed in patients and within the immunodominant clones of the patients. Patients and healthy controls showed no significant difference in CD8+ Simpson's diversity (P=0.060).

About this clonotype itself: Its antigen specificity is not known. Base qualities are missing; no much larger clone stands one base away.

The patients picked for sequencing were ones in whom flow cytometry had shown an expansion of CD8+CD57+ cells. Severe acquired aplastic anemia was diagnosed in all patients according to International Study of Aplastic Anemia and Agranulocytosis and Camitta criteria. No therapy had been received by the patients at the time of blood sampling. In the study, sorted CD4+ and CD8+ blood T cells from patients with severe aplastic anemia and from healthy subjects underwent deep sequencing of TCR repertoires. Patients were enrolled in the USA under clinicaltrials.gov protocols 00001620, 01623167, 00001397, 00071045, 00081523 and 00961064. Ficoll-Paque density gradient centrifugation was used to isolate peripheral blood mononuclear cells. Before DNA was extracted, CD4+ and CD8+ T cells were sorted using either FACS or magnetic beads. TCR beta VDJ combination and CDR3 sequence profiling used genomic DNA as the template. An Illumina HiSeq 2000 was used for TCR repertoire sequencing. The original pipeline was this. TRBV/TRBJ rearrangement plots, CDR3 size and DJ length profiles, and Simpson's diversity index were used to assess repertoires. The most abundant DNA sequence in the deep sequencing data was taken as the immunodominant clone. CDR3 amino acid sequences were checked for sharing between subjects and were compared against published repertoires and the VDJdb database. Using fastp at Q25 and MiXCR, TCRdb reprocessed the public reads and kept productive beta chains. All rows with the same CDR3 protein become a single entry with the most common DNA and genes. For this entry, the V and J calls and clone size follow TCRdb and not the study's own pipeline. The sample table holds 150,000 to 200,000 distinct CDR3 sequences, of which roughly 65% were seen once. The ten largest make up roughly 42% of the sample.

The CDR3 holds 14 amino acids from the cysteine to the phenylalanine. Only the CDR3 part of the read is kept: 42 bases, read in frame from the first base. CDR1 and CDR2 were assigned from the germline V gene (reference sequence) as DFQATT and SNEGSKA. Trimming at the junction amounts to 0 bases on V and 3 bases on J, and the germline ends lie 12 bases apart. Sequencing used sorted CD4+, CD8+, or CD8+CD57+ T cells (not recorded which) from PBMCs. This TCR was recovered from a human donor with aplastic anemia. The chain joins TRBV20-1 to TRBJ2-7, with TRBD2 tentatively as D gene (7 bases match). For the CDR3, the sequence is CSAREGGGGYEQYF. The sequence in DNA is TGCAGTGCTAGAGAGGGGGGCGGGGGCTACGAGCAGTACTTC.